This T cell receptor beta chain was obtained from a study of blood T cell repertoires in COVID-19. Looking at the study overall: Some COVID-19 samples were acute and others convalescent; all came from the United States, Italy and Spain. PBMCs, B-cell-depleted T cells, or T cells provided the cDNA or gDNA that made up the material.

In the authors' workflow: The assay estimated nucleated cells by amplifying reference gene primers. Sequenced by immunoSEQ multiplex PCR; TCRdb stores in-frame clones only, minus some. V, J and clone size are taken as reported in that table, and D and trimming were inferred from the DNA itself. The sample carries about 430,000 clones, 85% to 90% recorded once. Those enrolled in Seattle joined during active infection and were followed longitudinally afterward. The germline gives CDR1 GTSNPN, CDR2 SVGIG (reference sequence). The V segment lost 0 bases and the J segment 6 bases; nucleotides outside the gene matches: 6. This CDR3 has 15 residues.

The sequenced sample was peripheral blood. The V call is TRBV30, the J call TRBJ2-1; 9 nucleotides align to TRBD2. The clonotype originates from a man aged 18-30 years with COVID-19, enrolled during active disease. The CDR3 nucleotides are TGTGCCTGGAGTGTCGCGGGAGGGCGGTTCAATGAGCAGTTCTTC. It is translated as CAWSVAGGRFNEQFF.